This TCR beta chain was obtained from a study of chemoradiotherapy in HPV16-positive cancers. Findings and limits, study-wide: HPV-responsive T-cell expansion during chemoradiotherapy was linked to improved recurrence-free survival in HPV16-positive patients. Candidate HPV-specific clones and E7-related TCR motifs grew in tumor during treatment.

As concerns this clone: The antigen is undetermined.

The method was immunoSEQ multiplex PCR; TCRdb's version includes in-frame clones alone and lacks a portion of them. The table lists about 5,400 clones, around 85% of them singletons, with approximately 9.7% in the top ten. Samples were taken several times over chemoradiotherapy. V dropped 4 bases and J dropped 7; count of bases not matched to a gene: 9. This CDR3 is 14 amino acids long. Germline values: CDR1 SGHRS, CDR2 YFSETQ. The sequencing here drew on tumor tissue, taken from a patient who underwent chemoradiotherapy. The sequence came from a human donor with HPV-associated anogenital cancer. The chain recombines TRBV5-1 with TRBJ1-2; 8 positions agree with TRBD1. The CDR3 DNA reads as TGCGCCAGCAGCGTGGACAGGGTATCCCTTGGCTACACCTTC. This translates into CASSVDRVSLGYTF.